This T cell receptor beta chain derives from a study of blood T cell repertoires in COVID-19. Measured with immunoSEQ multiplex PCR; TCRdb has only the in-frame clones, and not every one. The sample has 200,000 to 250,000 clones; approximately 87% are singletons. CDR1 and CDR2 from the germline V gene are GTSNPN and SVGIG (reference sequence). The CDR3 runs 18 residues. V shed 2 bases and J 1 base; nucleotides not matched to a gene: 10. The sequencing sample was made of peripheral blood. The gene calls are TRBV30 and TRBJ1-5; 11 bases match TRBD1. The sequence was collected from a man aged 55 to 70 with acute or convalescent COVID-19. This chain's CDR3 is CAWSRGQGGGISNQPQHF. CDR3 nucleotide sequence: TGTGCCTGGAGTCGGGGACAGGGGGGTGGTATCAGCAATCAGCCCCAGCATTTT.